This entry describes one T cell receptor (beta chain). As processed by the authors: It was from reference gene primer amplification that nucleated cell counts were estimated. The data were produced by immunoSEQ multiplex PCR, yet TCRdb's version contains in-frame clones alone and is incomplete. Clonal size and the V and J genes are those of that table, whereas D and trimming came from the DNA. Here the sample spans about 46,000 clones, around 87% being singletons. The entry originates in a study of blood T cell repertoires in COVID-19. Turning to the study itself: Samples representing acute and convalescent COVID-19 were sourced from the United States, Italy and Spain. PBMCs, B-cell-depleted T cells, or T cells provided the cDNA or gDNA that made up the material.

The CDR3 runs 15 residues. Per the germline V gene, CDR1 is LNHDA and CDR2 is SQIVND (reference sequence). V gave up 6 bases and J gave up 5 bases; unmatched junction bases: 3. Sequenced material: peripheral blood. The genes are TRBV19 and TRBJ2-1, with TRBD2 matching over 14 bases. The TCR was taken from a human donor in a cohort sampled during active COVID-19. The DNA of the CDR3 is TGTGCCAGTAGCCGACTAGCGGGAGGGCACAATGAGCAGTTCTTC. This sequence encodes CASSRLAGGHNEQFF.